Listed here are 30 T cell receptor beta chains from one sample, sequenced in a study of patients with pleural tuberculosis. MiXCR, run by TCRdb on the reads, gives a single entry per CDR3 protein. The sample has roughly 27,000 distinct CDR3 sequences, about 18% seen once. The sample consisted of peripheral blood. Source of these receptors: a human donor with pleural tuberculosis.

This clonotype was seen many times. The V and J genes are TRBV4-1 and TRBJ1-5; D gene unclear. Trimming took off 1 base at V and 4 bases at J, with 5 bases between the two ends. Germline CDR1 MGHRA, CDR2 YSYEKL. The CDR3 totals 13 residues. For the CDR3, the DNA is TGCGCCAGCAGCCAAGGGAGAAATCAGCCCCAGCATTTT. It encodes CASSQGRNQPQHF.

This clonotype was seen ten or more times. The J gene is TRBJ2-1, the V gene TRBV10-3, with D unclear. Germline V gene sequence: CDR1 ENHRY, CDR2 SYGVKD. The V end was cut by 5 bases, the J end by 0 bases, with 8 bases between. The CDR3 consists of 14 residues. The CDR3 nucleotides read TGTGCCATCAGTAGGGCGACCTCCTACAATGAGCAGTTCTTC. It is translated as CAISRATSYNEQFF.

This clonotype was found many times. The chain joins TRBV7-2 to TRBJ1-1; 8 nucleotides match TRBD1. Germline CDR1 SGHTA, CDR2 FQGNSA. The CDR3 extends over 14 amino acids. The ends lost 5 bases at V and 4 bases at J; junction bases unmatched: 6. The CDR3 is CASSDGQGRTEAFF. For the CDR3, the DNA is TGTGCCAGCAGCGACGGACAGGGTCGCACTGAAGCTTTCTTT.

This clonotype was counted at least ten times. The V gene is TRBV20-1, the J gene TRBJ2-1, with no clear D. This CDR3 spans 16 amino acids. In germline, CDR1 is DFQATT, CDR2 SNEGSKA (reference sequence). V was pared by 3 bases and J by 4 bases, with 19 bases between. The DNA for the CDR3 is TGCAGTGCTAGGTCCTCCCGGCGGTTAAGATACAATGAGCAGTTCTTC. Amino acid sequence: CSARSSRRLRYNEQFF.

This clonotype was counted at least ten times. The chain uses TRBV19 and TRBJ1-5, with 7 bases identical to TRBD1. V trimming: 7 bases; J trimming: 5 bases; junction bases outside the gene matches: 8. CDR3 length: 14 amino acids. CDR1 is LNHDA and CDR2 is SQIVND in the germline V gene (reference sequence). CDR3 DNA: TGTGCCAGTACCCACAGGGGACACTATCAGCCCCAGCATTTT. This sequence encodes CASTHRGHYQPQHF.

In this sample, this clonotype turned up many times. The chain has TRBV7-3 and TRBJ1-4, with a weak D call TRBD1 (6 bases). Between the trimmed V and J ends, which lost 5 bases and 3 bases, there was a span of 10 bases. Germline CDR1 reads SGHTA; CDR2 reads FQGTGA. The CDR3 is made up of 14 amino acids. The DNA for the CDR3 is TGTGCCAGCAGCCCGACAGGAGCTAATGAAAAACTGTTTTTT. It encodes CASSPTGANEKLFF.

This clonotype has at least ten counts. This chain uses TRBV11-2 with TRBJ1-2; 10 nucleotides agree with TRBD1. The CDR3 is 14 residues long. After removal of 5 bases from V and 3 bases from J, the junction contained 3 bases not matched to a gene. The germline V gene encodes CDR1 SGHAT and CDR2 FQNNGV. The CDR3 nucleotides read TGTGCCAGCAGCATTGGGACAGGGGACTATGGCTACACCTTC. Encoded protein: CASSIGTGDYGYTF.

There are many counts of this clonotype. The rearrangement joins TRBV5-6 to TRBJ1-1; 7 nucleotides agree with TRBD1. The junction had 2 bases not matched to a gene; V was cut back by 2 bases and J by 1 base. The germline V gene has CDR1 SGHDT and CDR2 YYEEEE. CDR3 length: 14 amino acids. CDR3 sequence: CASSFWTGNTEAFF. Written as DNA, the CDR3 is TGTGCCAGCAGCTTTTGGACAGGGAACACTGAAGCTTTCTTT.

This clonotype was observed many times. V gene TRBV10-3 combines with J gene TRBJ2-3; D ambiguous. The V end was cut by 0 bases, the J end by 0 bases, with 10 bases between. The CDR3 is made up of 16 amino acids. The V gene's germline CDR1 is ENHRY and CDR2 SYGVKD. DNA for the CDR3: TGTGCCATCAGTGAGTCTAAAGACATTAGCACAGATACGCAGTATTTT. Translating it yields CAISESKDISTDTQYF.

Comments on this clonotype: One end of the junction fails to match germline, which may point to a read error. The chain is built from TRBV7-8 and TRBJ1-1, with D possibly being TRBD1 (6 bases). This CDR3 spans 14 amino acids. CDR1 is SGHVS, CDR2 FQNEAQ, per germline. In nucleotides, the CDR3 is TGTGCCATCAGCTTAGGTGGGGGGGACACTGAAGCTTCCTTT. Residues: CAISLGGGDTEASF.

About this clonotype itself: The junction departs from germline at one end; a sequencing error may be responsible. V usage is TRBV5-8 and J usage is TRBJ1-2, with 8 bases that match TRBD1. In germline, CDR1 is SGHTS, CDR2 YDEGEE. The length of the CDR3 is 14 residues. CDR3 nucleotide sequence: TGTGCCAGCAGCTTCCCAGGGGGCTTCTATGGCCACACCTTC. This encodes CASSFPGGFYGHTF.

The chain links TRBV2 to TRBJ1-1; D not certain. Germline V gene lookup returns CDR1 SNHLY and CDR2 FYNNEI. The CDR3 has 13 residues. Trimming cost V 7 bases and J 2 bases, with 11 bases left between them. CDR3 region: CASTRQFNTEAFF. Here the CDR3 DNA reads TGTGCCAGCACTAGGCAGTTCAACACTGAAGCTTTCTTT.

This clonotype was observed at least ten times. The rearrangement joins TRBV7-2 to TRBJ1-1; 8 bases agree with TRBD1. This CDR3 region has 16 residues. Germline-derived CDR1 and CDR2 are SGHTA and FQGNSA. V was clipped by 5 bases and J by 0 bases; unmatched bases: 8. CDR3 residues: CASSPGQGKMNTEAFF. CDR3 bases: TGTGCCAGCAGCCCCGGACAGGGAAAGATGAACACTGAAGCTTTCTTT.

As for this clonotype: A much more abundant neighbour one base away suggests this may be a read error. The chain joins TRBV5-4 to TRBJ1-1; D gene uncertain. The CDR3 consists of 14 residues. The V and J ends lost 6 bases and 5 bases respectively, with 17 bases between them. Germline CDR1 reads SGHNT; CDR2 reads YYREEE (reference sequence). The CDR3 spells CASTEGRPGTEAFF. CDR3 sequence (DNA): TGTGCCAGCACCGAGGGCCGCCCGGGGACTGAAGCTTTCTTT.

This clonotype was detected ten times or more. The chain is built from TRBV29-1 and TRBJ2-3; maybe TRBD2 (6 bases). Germline CDR1 is SQVTM and CDR2 is ANQGSEA. This CDR3 spans 14 amino acids. V gave up 2 bases and J gave up 9 bases, with 18 bases separating them. CDR3 region: CSVEPGLRPDTQYF. CDR3 DNA: TGCAGCGTTGAACCGGGACTCCGCCCTGACACGCAGTATTTT.

This clonotype qualifies as medium-sized. V gene TRBV24-1 combines with J gene TRBJ1-1, with D perhaps TRBD1 (5 bases). The germline V gene has CDR1 KGHDR and CDR2 SFDVKD. The CDR3 totals 15 residues. V lost 4 bases and J lost 7, with 18 bases in between. CDR3 residues: CATSERGGPWNEAFF. CDR3 DNA: TGTGCCACCAGTGAACGGGGGGGACCGTGGAATGAAGCTTTCTTT.

Many counts were recorded for this clonotype. The chain employs TRBV11-2 and TRBJ1-1, with 10 bases aligning to TRBD1. Looked up from germline, CDR1 is SGHAT and CDR2 is FQNNGV. This CDR3 has 15 amino acids. The V gene end was trimmed by 4 bases and the J gene end by 4 bases; junction bases not matched to a gene: 6. The CDR3: CASSWDRGWSTEAFF. CDR3 DNA sequence: TGTGCCAGCAGCTGGGACAGGGGCTGGAGCACTGAAGCTTTCTTT. Combining the CDR3 with reference TRBV11-2 and TRBJ1-1 gives the whole variable domain EAGVAQSPRYKIIEKRQSVAFWCNPISGHATLYWYQQILGQGPKLLIQFQNNGVVDDSQLPKDRFSAERLKGVDSTLKIQPAKLEDSAVYLCASSWDRGWSTEAFFGQGTRLTVV.

Note on this clonotype: The junction and the germline gene differ at one end; a read error may be behind it. The chain joins TRBV28 to TRBJ1-1, with D maybe TRBD1 (5 bases). Germline V gene data show CDR1 as MDHEN and CDR2 as SYDVKM. The CDR3 runs to 20 residues. CDR3 in DNA: TGTGCCAGCAGCTTATCCCCCGGGTACATACGCAGCGGCAGGGTGACTGAAGCTTTCTTT. Encoded protein: CASSLSPGYIRSGRVTEAFF.

Comment on this clonotype: Lacking the conserved final phenylalanine or tryptophan, this CDR3 likely reflects a read error. The DNA is left out, because the CDR3 cannot be placed on it with certainty; the CDR3 is given as TCRdb lists it. The chain joins TRBV27 to TRBJ1-2; the tabulated D call, TRBD1, remains unverified against the DNA. CDR1 and CDR2 from the germline V gene are MNHEY and SMNVEV (reference sequence). Inclusive of both ends, the CDR3 amounts to 15 amino acids. The CDR3 spells CASSSQGPRNYGYSL.

This clonotype was seen ten or more times. The chain has TRBV7-2 and TRBJ2-2; D is possibly TRBD1 (5 bases). The germline gives CDR1 SGHTA, CDR2 FQGNSA. The CDR3 runs to 13 residues. V was pared by 7 bases and J by 5 bases, with 11 bases between. CDR3 bases: TGTGCCAGCACCCCGACAGTTACCGGGGAGCTGTTTTTT. It specifies CASTPTVTGELFF.

As regards this clonotype: A single base separates this from a much larger clone, so it may be a read error. J is TRBJ1-1 and V is TRBV9; a possible D gene is TRBD1 (5 bases). The CDR3 is 15 amino acids. Germline-derived CDR1 and CDR2 are SGDLS and YYNGEE. In nucleotides, the CDR3 is TGTACCAGCAGCGTAGAGGGACGGGAGAACACTGAAGCTTTCTTT. Protein sequence: CTSSVEGRENTEAFF.

This clonotype was counted many times. The rearrangement uses TRBV19 and TRBJ2-7; 9 nucleotides match TRBD1. Germline CDR1 reads LNHDA; CDR2 reads SQIVND (reference sequence). The V and J ends lost 6 bases and 6 bases, in that order; junction bases with no gene match: 12. This CDR3 has 15 amino acids. The CDR3 region has the DNA TGTGCCAGTAGCCGAACCGGGACAGGGTCTTCCGAGCAGTACTTC. This encodes CASSRTGTGSSEQYF. Using reference TRBV19 and TRBJ2-7 for the parts outside the CDR3, the full variable domain is DGGITQSPKYLFRKEGQNVTLSCEQNLNHDAMYWYRQDPGQGLRLIYYSQIVNDFQKGDIAEGYSVSREKKESFPLTVTSAQKNPTAFYLCASSRTGTGSSEQYFGPGTRLTVT.

This clonotype was detected many times. V is TRBV5-4 and J is TRBJ1-4; 7 positions agree with TRBD1. Germline trimming cut 0 bases from V and 6 bases from J; bases unmatched to any gene: 2. Germline V gene sequence: CDR1 SGHNT, CDR2 YYREEE (reference sequence). The CDR3 runs to 14 residues. The CDR3 coding sequence is TGTGCCAGCAGCTTGGACAGGGGTGATGAAAAACTGTTTTTT. Translation: CASSLDRGDEKLFF. The full variable domain, completed using reference TRBV5-4 and TRBJ1-4, is ETGVTQSPTHLIKTRGQQVTLRCSSQSGHNTVSWYQQALGQGPQFIFQYYREEENGRGNFPPRFSGLQFPNYSSELNVNALELDDSALYLCASSLDRGDEKLFFGSGTQLSVL.

Sample share makes this clonotype medium-sized. V and J are TRBV28 and TRBJ1-2; D is ambiguous. The V end lost 6 bases, the J end lost 4 bases, and 6 bases lay between the germline ends. This CDR3 has 11 amino acids. From germline, CDR1 is MDHEN and CDR2 SYDVKM. For the CDR3, the DNA is TGTGCCAGCAGGTCGTCCTATGGCTACACCTTC. Translation: CASRSSYGYTF.

This clonotype was seen ten or more times. The V call is TRBV19, the J call TRBJ2-1; 10 bases align to TRBD1. V lost 7 bases to trimming and J lost 4 bases; unmatched junction nucleotides: 4. Per the germline V gene, CDR1 is LNHDA and CDR2 is SQIVND (reference sequence). The CDR3 totals 14 residues. Here the CDR3 DNA reads TGTGCCAGTACCCGGGACAGGGGTTACAATGAGCAGTTCTTC. It yields the protein CASTRDRGYNEQFF.

This clonotype was detected only once. A much larger clone differs from this one at a single base, so this may be a read error. The chain links TRBV19 to TRBJ2-1, with a weak D call TRBD2 (5 bases). The CDR3 is 14 residues long. Germline loops: CDR1 LNHDA, CDR2 SQIVND (reference sequence). CDR3 sequence reads: CASSLQDWFNKQFF. The CDR3, as DNA: TGTGCCAGTAGTCTCCAGGACTGGTTCAATAAGCAGTTCTTC.

In this sample, this clonotype turned up many times. The V and J genes are TRBV19 and TRBJ1-1, with D perhaps matching TRBD1 (5 bases). The germline V gene has CDR1 LNHDA and CDR2 SQIVND (reference sequence). With 6 bases removed from V and 4 bases from J, the gap between germline ends came to 18 bases. The CDR3 has 15 residues. DNA of the CDR3: TGTGCCAGTAGAGGCATGGGACGGCTGGGCACTGAAGCTTTCTTT. It codes for CASRGMGRLGTEAFF.

The table lists this clonotype with a few counts. A read error may be the cause here, since a much bigger clone is one base away. The chain couples TRBV29-1 to TRBJ1-1; TRBD1 is a possible D gene (6 bases). Germline V lookup: CDR1 SQVTM, CDR2 ANQGSEA. This CDR3 region has 13 residues. The CDR3 sequence is CSVEDRSNTEASF. The CDR3 DNA reads as TGCAGCGTTGAGGACAGATCGAACACTGAAGCTTCCTTT.

The rearrangement links TRBV3-1 to TRBJ2-5; D gene unclear. Trimming stripped 0 bases from V and 2 bases from J, with 10 bases between. The CDR3 covers 15 residues. The germline V gene has CDR1 LGHDT and CDR2 YNNKEL (reference sequence). CDR3 coding DNA: TGTGCCAGCAGCCAAGAGGCGAGTTATCAAGAGACCCAGTACTTC. This codes for CASSQEASYQETQYF.

Points on this clonotype: At one boundary the junction diverges from the germline segment, which might be a read error. The chain couples TRBV12-3 or TRBV12-4 to TRBJ1-4; possible D gene TRBD1, 6 bases. This CDR3 comprises 13 residues. CDR3 DNA sequence: TGTGTCAGCAGTTACCGTGTGGACAGTCCGCTGTTTTTT. The encoded protein is CVSSYRVDSPLFF.